This entry concerns a single TCR beta chain. The antigen remains unidentified. Germline V gene lookup returns CDR1 SNHLY and CDR2 FYNNEI. The CDR3 is 15 amino acids. V lost 7 bases to trimming and J lost 0 bases, with 12 bases between them. The data were taken from a study of shared clonotypes between healthy human individuals. About the research overall: Participating donors consisted of two women and a few men aged 18 to 49.

General study findings and limits: Estimated clonotype richness was generally higher in naive than memory subsets. It was anticipated that sequencing depth would influence how many clonotypes donors shared.

Sorted-subset replicate PCR reactions were performed with 200 ng DNA, corresponding to roughly 29,000 T cell genomes. Here immunoSEQ multiplex PCR was the method, and the copy in TCRdb shows in-frame clones only, minus some. The table shows 300,000 to 350,000 clones, with less than 75% occurring only once. This TCR came from a man aged 25-45 years in good health. This chain uses TRBV2 with TRBJ2-2, with D uncertain. Sequenced: memory CD4+ T cells sorted from blood. Subset of the sample: CD45RA-negative fraction. CDR3 coding DNA: TGTGCCAGCAAGGATTTGCGGACGAACACCGGGGAGCTGTTTTTT. As protein: CASKDLRTNTGELFF.